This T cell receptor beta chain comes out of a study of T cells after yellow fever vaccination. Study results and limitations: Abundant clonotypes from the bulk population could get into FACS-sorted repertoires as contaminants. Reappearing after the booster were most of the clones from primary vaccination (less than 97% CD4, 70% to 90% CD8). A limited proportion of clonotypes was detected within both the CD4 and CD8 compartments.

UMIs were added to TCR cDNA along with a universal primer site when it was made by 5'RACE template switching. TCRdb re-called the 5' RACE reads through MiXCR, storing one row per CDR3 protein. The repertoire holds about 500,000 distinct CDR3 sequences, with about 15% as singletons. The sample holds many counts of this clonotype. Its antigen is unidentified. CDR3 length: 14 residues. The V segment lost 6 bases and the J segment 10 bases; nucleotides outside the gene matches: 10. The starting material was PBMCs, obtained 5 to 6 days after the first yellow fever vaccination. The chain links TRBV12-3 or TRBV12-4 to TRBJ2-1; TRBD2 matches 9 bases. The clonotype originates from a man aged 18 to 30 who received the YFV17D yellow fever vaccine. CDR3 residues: CASRTGTSWVEQFF. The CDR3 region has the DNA TGTGCCAGCAGGACCGGGACTAGCTGGGTGGAGCAGTTCTTC.